This TCR beta chain was observed in a study of blood T cells in healthy people across ages. Worth noting for this clonotype: Its matching antigen is unknown.

With a J-beta primer mix and a sample-barcoded 5' primer, a second PCR ran about 6 to 11 cycles. The authors tagged each cDNA molecule using a template-switch adaptor with 12 random nucleotides. Every sample gave at least 2.5 million paired-end reads containing CDR3. TCRdb re-called the 5' RACE reads through MiXCR, storing one row per CDR3 protein. Seen here are about 1.7 million distinct CDR3 sequences, about 30% observed once, and the top ten hold roughly 8%. The length of the CDR3 is 13 residues. Deletions cut 8 bases from V and 1 base from J, with 8 bases between. Per the germline V gene, CDR1 is SGHVS and CDR2 is FNYEAQ. Study observations and caveats: It was the long-lived donors that had more naive CD4+ cells and higher diversity than aged donors. In the absence of known donor CMV status, changes in expanded clonotypes were possibly confounded.

The V call is TRBV7-6, the J call TRBJ2-2, with D perhaps given as TRBD1 or TRBD2 (5 bases each). Specimen: blood. This receptor was identified in a young woman in good health. The CDR3 coding sequence is TGTGCCAGCGCGAGGGGGAACACCGGGGAGCTGTTTTTT. This gives the protein CASARGNTGELFF.